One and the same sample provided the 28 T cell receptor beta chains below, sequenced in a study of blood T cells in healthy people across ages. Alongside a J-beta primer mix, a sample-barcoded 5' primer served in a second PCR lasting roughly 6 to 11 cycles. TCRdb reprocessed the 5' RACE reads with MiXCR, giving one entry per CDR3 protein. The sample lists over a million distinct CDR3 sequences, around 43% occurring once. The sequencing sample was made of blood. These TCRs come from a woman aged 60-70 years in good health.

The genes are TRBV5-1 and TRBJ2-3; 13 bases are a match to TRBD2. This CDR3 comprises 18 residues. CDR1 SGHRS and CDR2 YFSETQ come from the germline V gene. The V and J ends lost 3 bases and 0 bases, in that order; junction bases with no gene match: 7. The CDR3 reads CASSSGLAGDPSTDTQYF. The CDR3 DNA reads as TGCGCCAGCAGCTCCGGACTAGCGGGAGACCCAAGCACAGATACGCAGTATTTT.

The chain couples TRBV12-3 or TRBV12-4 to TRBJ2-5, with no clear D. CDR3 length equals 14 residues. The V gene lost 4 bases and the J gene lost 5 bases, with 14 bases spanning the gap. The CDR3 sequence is CASSSSPAGETQYF. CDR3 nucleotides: TGTGCCAGCAGTTCGAGCCCTGCTGGCGAGACCCAGTACTTC.

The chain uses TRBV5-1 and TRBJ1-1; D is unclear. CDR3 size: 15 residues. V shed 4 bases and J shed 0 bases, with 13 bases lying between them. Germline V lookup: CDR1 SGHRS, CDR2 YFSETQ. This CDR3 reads CASSLPDGLNTEAFF. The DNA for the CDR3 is TGCGCCAGCAGCCTACCGGATGGGTTGAACACTGAAGCTTTCTTT.

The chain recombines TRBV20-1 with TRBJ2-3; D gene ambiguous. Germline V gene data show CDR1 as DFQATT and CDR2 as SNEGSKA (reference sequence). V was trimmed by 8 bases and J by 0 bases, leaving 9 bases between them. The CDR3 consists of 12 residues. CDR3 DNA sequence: TGCAGTACGGAGTTTAGCACAGATACGCAGTATTTT. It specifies CSTEFSTDTQYF.

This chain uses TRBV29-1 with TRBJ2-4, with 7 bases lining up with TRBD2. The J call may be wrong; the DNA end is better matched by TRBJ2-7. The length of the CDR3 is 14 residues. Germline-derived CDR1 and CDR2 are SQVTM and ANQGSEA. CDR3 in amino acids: CSVGRAGNSYEQYF. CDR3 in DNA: TGCAGCGTTGGAAGAGCGGGAAACTCCTACGAGCAGTACTTC.

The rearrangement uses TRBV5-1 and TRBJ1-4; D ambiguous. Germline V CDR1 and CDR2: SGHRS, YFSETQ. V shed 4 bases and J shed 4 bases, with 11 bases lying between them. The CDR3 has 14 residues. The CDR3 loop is CASSPPGNNEKLFF. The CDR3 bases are TGCGCCAGCAGCCCCCCGGGGAATAATGAAAAACTGTTTTTT.

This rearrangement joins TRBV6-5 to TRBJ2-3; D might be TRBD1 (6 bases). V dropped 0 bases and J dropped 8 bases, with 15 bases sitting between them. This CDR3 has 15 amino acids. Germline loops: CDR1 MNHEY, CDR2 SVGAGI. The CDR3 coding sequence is TGTGCCAGCAGTTACTCTAAGGCAGGGGTCGGTACGCAGTATTTT. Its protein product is CASSYSKAGVGTQYF.

As DNA, the CDR3 is TGTGCCAGCAGACGACCGGGACAGGGATCCAATGAGCAGTTCTTC. Translation gives CASRRPGQGSNEQFF. J is TRBJ2-1 and V is TRBV5-6; TRBD1 agrees at 9 bases. The CDR3 contains 15 residues. Germline V gives CDR1 SGHDT, CDR2 YYEEEE. V was clipped by 5 bases and J by 6 bases; unmatched bases: 9. Full variable domain (missing parts from reference TRBV5-6 and TRBJ2-1): DAGVTQSPTHLIKTRGQQVTLRCSPKSGHDTVSWYQQALGQGPQFIFQYYEEEERQRGNFPDRFSGHQFPNYSSELNVNALLLGDSALYLCASRRPGQGSNEQFFGPGTRLTVL.

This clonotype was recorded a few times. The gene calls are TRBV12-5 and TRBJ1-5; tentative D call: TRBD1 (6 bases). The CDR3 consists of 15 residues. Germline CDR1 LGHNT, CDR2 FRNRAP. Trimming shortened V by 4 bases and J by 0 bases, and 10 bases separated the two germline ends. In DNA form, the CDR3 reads TGTGCTAGTGGTTCCGACAGGAATAGCAATCAGCCCCAGCATTTT. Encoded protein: CASGSDRNSNQPQHF.

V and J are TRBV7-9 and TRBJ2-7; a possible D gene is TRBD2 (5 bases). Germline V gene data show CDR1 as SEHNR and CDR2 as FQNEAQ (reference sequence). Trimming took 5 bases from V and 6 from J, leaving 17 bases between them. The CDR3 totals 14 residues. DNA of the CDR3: TGTGCCAGCAGCCGCCCCGAGAAGGCGGGCGAGCAGTACTTC. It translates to CASSRPEKAGEQYF.

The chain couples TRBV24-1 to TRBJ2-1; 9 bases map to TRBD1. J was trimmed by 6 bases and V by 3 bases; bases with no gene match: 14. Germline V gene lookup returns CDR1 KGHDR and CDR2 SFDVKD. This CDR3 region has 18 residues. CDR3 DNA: TGTGCCACCAGTGATCTAGGGGGAGGGGACAGGGCAAGCAATGAGCAGTTCTTC. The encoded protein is CATSDLGGGDRASNEQFF.

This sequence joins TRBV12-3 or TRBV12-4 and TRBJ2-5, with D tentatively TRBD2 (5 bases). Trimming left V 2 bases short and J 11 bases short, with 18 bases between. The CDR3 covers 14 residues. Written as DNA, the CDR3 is TGTGCCAGCAGTTTATTCCCCACCGGGAATGAGCAGTACTTC. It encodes CASSLFPTGNEQYF.

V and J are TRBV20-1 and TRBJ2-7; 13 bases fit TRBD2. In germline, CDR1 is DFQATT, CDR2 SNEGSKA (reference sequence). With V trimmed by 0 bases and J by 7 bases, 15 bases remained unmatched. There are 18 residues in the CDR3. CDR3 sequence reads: CSARDAGLAGVGLNEQYF. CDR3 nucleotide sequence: TGCAGTGCTAGAGACGCCGGACTAGCGGGAGTCGGCCTAAATGAGCAGTACTTC.

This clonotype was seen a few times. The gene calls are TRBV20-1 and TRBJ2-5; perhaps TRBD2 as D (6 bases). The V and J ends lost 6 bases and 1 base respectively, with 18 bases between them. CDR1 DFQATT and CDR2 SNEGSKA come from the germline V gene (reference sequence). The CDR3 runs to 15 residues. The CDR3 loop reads CSANRALGGQETQYF. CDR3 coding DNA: TGCAGTGCGAACCGGGCCCTGGGGGGCCAAGAGACCCAGTACTTC.

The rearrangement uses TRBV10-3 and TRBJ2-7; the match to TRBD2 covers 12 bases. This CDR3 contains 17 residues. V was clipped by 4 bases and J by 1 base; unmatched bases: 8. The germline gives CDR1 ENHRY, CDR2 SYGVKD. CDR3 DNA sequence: TGTGCCATCAGTGGGGCGGGACTAGCGGGCAGTTCCTACGAGCAGTACTTC. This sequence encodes CAISGAGLAGSSYEQYF.

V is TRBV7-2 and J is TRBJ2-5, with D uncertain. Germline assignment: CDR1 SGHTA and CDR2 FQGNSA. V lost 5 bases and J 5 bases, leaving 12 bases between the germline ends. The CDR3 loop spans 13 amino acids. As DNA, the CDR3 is TGTGCCAGCAGCACCCCTAATCTGGAGACCCAGTACTTC. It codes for CASSTPNLETQYF.

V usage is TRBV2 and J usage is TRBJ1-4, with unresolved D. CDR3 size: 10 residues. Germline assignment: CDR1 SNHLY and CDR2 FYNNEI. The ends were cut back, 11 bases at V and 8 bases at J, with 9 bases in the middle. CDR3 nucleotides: TGTGCCGTTAAAGGGGAAAAACTGTTTTTT. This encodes CAVKGEKLFF. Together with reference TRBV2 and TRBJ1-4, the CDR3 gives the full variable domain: EPEVTQTPSHQVTQMGQEVILRCVPISNHLYFYWYRQILGQKVEFLVSFYNNEISEKSEIFDDQFSVERPDGSNFTLKIRSTKLEDSAMYFCAVKGEKLFFGSGTQLSVL.

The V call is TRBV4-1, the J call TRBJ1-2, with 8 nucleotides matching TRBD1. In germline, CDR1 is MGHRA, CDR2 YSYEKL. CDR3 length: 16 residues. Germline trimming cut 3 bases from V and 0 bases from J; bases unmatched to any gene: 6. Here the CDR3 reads CASSQGQAKTNYGYTF. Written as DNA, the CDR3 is TGCGCCAGCAGCCAGGGACAGGCTAAAACTAACTATGGCTACACCTTC.

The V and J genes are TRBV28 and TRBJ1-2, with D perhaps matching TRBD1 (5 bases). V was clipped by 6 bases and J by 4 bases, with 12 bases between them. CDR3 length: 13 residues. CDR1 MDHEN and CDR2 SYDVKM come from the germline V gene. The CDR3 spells CASRSGPSYGYTF. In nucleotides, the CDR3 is TGTGCCAGCAGATCAGGGCCTAGCTATGGCTACACCTTC.

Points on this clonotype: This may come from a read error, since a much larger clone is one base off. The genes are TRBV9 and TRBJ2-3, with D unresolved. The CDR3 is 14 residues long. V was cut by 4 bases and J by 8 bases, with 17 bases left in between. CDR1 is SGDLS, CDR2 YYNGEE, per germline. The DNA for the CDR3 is TGTGCCAGCAGCAAGGACGAAGGGAAGGGTACGCAGTATTTT. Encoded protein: CASSKDEGKGTQYF.

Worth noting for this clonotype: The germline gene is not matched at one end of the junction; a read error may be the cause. CDR3 in amino acids: CASSDGAYGGSGQGVYEQYF. CDR3 nucleotides: TGCGCCAGCAGTGATGGTGCCTATGGTGGTTCGGGACAGGGGGTCTACGAGCAGTACTTC. The chain links TRBV6-1 to TRBJ2-7; 11 nucleotides align to TRBD1. CDR1 is MNHNS, CDR2 SASEGT, per germline. The CDR3 is 20 amino acids.

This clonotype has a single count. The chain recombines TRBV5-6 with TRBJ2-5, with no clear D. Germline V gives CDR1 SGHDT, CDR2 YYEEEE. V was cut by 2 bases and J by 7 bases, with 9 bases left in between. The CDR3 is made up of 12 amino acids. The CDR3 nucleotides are TGTGCCAGCAGCTTCTCGTACGGGACCCAGTACTTC. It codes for CASSFSYGTQYF.

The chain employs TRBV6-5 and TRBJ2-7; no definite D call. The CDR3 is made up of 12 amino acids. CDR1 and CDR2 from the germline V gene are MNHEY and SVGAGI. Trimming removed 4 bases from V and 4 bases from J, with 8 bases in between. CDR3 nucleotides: TGTGCCAGCAGTTCCTACCTGTACGAGCAGTACTTC. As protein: CASSSYLYEQYF.

CDR3 nucleotides: TGTGCCAGCAGCTTTGGCCACTCCACAGATACGCAGTATTTT. Encoded protein: CASSFGHSTDTQYF. The chain links TRBV5-5 to TRBJ2-3; D remains unclear. Germline-derived CDR1 and CDR2 are SGHKS and YYEKEE (reference sequence). This CDR3 has 14 residues. V dropped 2 bases and J dropped 2 bases, with 9 bases sitting between them. The full variable domain, in which reference TRBV5-5 and TRBJ2-3 provide the parts outside the CDR3, is DAGVTQSPTHLIKTRGQQVTLRCSPISGHKSVSWYQQVLGQGPQFIFQYYEKEERGRGNFPDRFSARQFPNYSSELNVNALLLGDSALYLCASSFGHSTDTQYFGPGTRLTVL.

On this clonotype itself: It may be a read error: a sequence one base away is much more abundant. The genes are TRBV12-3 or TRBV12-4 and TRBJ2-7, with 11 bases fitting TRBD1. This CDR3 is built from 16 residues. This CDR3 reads CVSSPHSGTGGSEQYF. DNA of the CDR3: TGTGTCAGCAGTCCACACTCCGGGACAGGGGGGAGCGAGCAGTACTTC.

The CDR3 here is CSARDRRGEQYF. In DNA form, the CDR3 reads TGCAGTGCTAGAGATCGGCGAGGCGAGCAGTACTTC. The chain uses TRBV20-1 and TRBJ2-7; D remains ambiguous. Germline loops: CDR1 DFQATT, CDR2 SNEGSKA (reference sequence). Trimming stripped 0 bases from V and 6 bases from J, with 9 bases between. The CDR3 loop spans 12 amino acids.

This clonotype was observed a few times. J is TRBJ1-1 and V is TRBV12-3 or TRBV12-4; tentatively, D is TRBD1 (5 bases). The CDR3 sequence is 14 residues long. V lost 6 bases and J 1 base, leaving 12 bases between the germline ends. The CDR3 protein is CASRPGRGNTEAFF. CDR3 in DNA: TGTGCCAGCAGGCCAGGGAGGGGGAACACTGAAGCTTTCTTT.

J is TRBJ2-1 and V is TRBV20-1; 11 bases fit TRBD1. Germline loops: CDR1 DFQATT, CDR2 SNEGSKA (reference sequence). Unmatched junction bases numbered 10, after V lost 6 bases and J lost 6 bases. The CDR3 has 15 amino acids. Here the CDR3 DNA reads TGCAGTGCCTACGACCGGGACAGGGGGTCCAATGAGCAGTTCTTC. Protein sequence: CSAYDRDRGSNEQFF.